The rows below give T cell receptor beta chains drawn from one sample of a study of cytomegalovirus exposure and HLA in healthy donors. Assay: immunoSEQ multiplex PCR; the TCRdb copy retains only in-frame clones and omits some. The data show some 48,000 clones, 88% seen once. The specimen was PBMCs. Receptor source: a woman aged 25 to 39 in good health and CMV-seronegative. Each CDR3 is given without its conserved first and last residue.

J gene: TRBJ2-7; V gene: TRBV19; CDR3 protein: ASSGTGRGTYEQY
J gene: TRBJ1-2; V gene: TRBV6-5; CDR3 protein: ASSYSLTGNGYT
J gene: TRBJ1-5; V gene: TRBV6-5; CDR3 protein: ASSFDISNQPQH
J gene: TRBJ2-7; V gene: TRBV21-1; CDR3 protein: ASSKATGRDYEQY
J gene: TRBJ2-1; V gene: TRBV5-8; CDR3 protein: ASSWGQGYNEQF
J gene: TRBJ1-5; V gene: TRBV27; CDR3 protein: ASSYIQPQH
J gene: TRBJ1-2; V gene: TRBV7-2; CDR3 protein: ASSLDWDSYGYT
J gene: TRBJ1-4; V gene: TRBV25-1; CDR3 protein: ASSDEYRPNEKLF
J gene: TRBJ2-1; V gene: TRBV6-5; CDR3 protein: ASSPGSGDSQF
J gene: TRBJ2-1; V gene: TRBV5-1; CDR3 protein: ASSLLGLAGDYNEQF
J gene: TRBJ1-2; V gene: TRBV7-2; CDR3 protein: ASSPGRHYGYT
J gene: TRBJ1-1; V gene: TRBV19; CDR3 protein: ASRDRANTEAF
J gene: TRBJ1-1; V gene: TRBV5-5; CDR3 protein: ASSSWRAIKDTEAF